This T cell receptor (beta chain) was recovered during a study of blood T cell repertoires in COVID-19. Overall study context: The United States, Italy and Spain supplied acute and convalescent COVID-19 samples.

Measured with immunoSEQ multiplex PCR; TCRdb has only the in-frame clones, and not every one. The sample holds 150,000 to 200,000 clones, roughly 80% seen once. The J segment lost 7 bases and the V segment lost 2 bases, leaving 5 bases of the junction unmatched. This CDR3 has 16 amino acids. Germline V CDR1 and CDR2: SGHRS, YFSETQ. V is TRBV5-1 and J is TRBJ1-6; 11 bases are shared with TRBD1. Source material: peripheral blood. This TCR was sampled from a woman aged 25 to 45 with acute or convalescent COVID-19. The CDR3 loop reads CASSFSRDRGNSPLHF. The CDR3 DNA follows: TGCGCCAGCAGCTTTTCCCGGGACAGGGGGAATTCACCCCTCCACTTT.